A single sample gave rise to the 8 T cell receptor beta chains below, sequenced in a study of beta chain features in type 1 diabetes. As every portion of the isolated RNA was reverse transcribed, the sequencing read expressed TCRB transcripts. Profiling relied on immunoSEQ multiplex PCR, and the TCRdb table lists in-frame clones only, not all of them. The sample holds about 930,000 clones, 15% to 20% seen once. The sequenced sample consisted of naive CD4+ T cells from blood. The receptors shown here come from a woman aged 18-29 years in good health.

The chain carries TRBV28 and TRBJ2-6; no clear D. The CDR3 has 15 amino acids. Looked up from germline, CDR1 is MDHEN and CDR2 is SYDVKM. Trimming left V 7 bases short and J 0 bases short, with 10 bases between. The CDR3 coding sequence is TGTGCCAGCACACCCTGGAGCTCTGGGGCCAACGTCCTGACTTTC. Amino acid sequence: CASTPWSSGANVLTF.

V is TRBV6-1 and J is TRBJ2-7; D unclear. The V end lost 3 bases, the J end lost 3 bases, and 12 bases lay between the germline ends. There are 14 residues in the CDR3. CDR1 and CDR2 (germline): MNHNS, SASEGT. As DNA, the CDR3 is TGTGCCAGCAGTGACGGCACTGGTATCTACGAGCAGTACTTC. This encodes CASSDGTGIYEQYF.

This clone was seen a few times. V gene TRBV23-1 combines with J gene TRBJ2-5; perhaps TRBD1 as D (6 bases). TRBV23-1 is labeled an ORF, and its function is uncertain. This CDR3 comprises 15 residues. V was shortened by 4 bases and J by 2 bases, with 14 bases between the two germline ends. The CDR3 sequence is CASSPRTEQQETQYF. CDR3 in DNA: TGCGCCAGCAGTCCTCGGACAGAACAACAAGAGACCCAGTACTTC.

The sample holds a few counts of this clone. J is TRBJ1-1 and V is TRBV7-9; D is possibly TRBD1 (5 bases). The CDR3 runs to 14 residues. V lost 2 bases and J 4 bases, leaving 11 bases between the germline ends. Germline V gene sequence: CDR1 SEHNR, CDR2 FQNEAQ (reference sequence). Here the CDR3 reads CASSLSVGVTEAFF. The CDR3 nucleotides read TGTGCCAGCAGCTTAAGTGTAGGGGTCACTGAAGCTTTCTTT.

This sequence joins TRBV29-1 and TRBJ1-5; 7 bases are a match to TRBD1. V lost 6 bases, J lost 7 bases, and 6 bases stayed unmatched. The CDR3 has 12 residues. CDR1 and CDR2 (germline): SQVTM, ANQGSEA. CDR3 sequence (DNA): TGCAGCGTGCGGCAGGGGGAACAGCCCCAGCATTTT. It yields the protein CSVRQGEQPQHF.

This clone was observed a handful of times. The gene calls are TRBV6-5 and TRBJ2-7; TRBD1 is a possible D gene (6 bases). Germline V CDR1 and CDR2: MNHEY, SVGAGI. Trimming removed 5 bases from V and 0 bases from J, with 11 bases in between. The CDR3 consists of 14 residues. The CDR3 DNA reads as TGTGCCAGCAGTCCGACAGGCAGCTCCTACGAGCAGTACTTC. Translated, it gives CASSPTGSSYEQYF.

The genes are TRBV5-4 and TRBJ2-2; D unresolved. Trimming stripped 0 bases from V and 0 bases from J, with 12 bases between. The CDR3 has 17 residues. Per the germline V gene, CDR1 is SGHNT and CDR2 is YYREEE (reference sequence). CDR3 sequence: CASSLGRRTSNTGELFF. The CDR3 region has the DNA TGTGCCAGCAGCTTGGGTCGGCGGACCTCGAACACCGGGGAGCTGTTTTTT.

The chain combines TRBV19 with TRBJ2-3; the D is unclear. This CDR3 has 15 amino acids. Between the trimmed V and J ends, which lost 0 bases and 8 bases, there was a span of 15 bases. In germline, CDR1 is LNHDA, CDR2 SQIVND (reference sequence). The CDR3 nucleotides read TGTGCCAGTAGTATAGATCGGTACCGAGGCGGTACGCAGTATTTT. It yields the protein CASSIDRYRGGTQYF.